The 8 T cell receptor beta chains in this list originate from one sample, sequenced in a study of blood T cell repertoires in COVID-19. TCRdb keeps only in-frame clones here, not all; method: immunoSEQ multiplex PCR. Of roughly 200,000 clones in the sample, about 83% are singletons; the top ten hold approximately 8.6%. Sequences were obtained from peripheral blood. The receptors were sampled from a man between 35 and 55 years old with active or convalescent COVID-19.

The V gene is TRBV21-1, the J gene TRBJ1-2; the table's D call, TRBD1, was not checked against the DNA. TRBV21-1 is marked as a pseudogene. The CDR3 totals 13 residues. The DNA for the CDR3 is TGTGCCAGCAGCAAAATGACAGACTATGGCTACACCTTC. As protein: CASSKMTDYGYTF.

The V gene is TRBV11-3, the J gene TRBJ2-5; 9 bases map to TRBD2. Germline-derived CDR1 and CDR2 are SGHNT and YENEEA. V gave up 0 bases and J gave up 4 bases; unmatched junction bases: 9. The CDR3 spans 17 residues. CDR3 protein: CASSLDWSSGSGETQYF. The DNA of the CDR3 is TGTGCCAGCAGCTTAGATTGGAGTAGCGGGAGCGGAGAGACCCAGTACTTC.

The CDR3 reads CASRAGTRGTGELFF. CDR3 nucleotides: TGTGCCAGCAGGGCCGGGACACGAGGCACCGGGGAGCTGTTTTTT. The chain uses TRBV6-5 and TRBJ2-2, with D possibly matching TRBD1 (6 bases). V lost 6 bases and J 4 bases, leaving 15 bases between the germline ends. This CDR3 has 15 residues. Germline CDR1 is MNHEY and CDR2 is SVGAGI.

The genes are TRBV6-2 or TRBV6-3 and TRBJ2-1, with unresolved D. Trimming removed 0 bases from V and 0 bases from J, with 9 bases in between. The CDR3 covers 16 residues. Germline CDR1 MNHEY, CDR2 SVGEGT. This chain's CDR3 is CASSYSYYNSYNEQFF. In DNA form, the CDR3 reads TGTGCCAGCAGTTACTCCTACTACAACTCCTACAATGAGCAGTTCTTC.

A single count supports this clone. V usage is TRBV21-1 and J usage is TRBJ2-7; the table's TRBD1 call for D was not verified on the DNA. TRBV21-1 is tagged as a pseudogene. CDR3 length: 15 amino acids. The DNA for the CDR3 is TGTGCCAGCAGCAGAACCTACAGGGTTTTTTACGAGCAGTACTTC. Its translation is CASSRTYRVFYEQYF.

The chain employs TRBV5-1 and TRBJ1-1, with 9 bases aligning to TRBD1. Germline V gene data show CDR1 as SGHRS and CDR2 as YFSETQ. The CDR3 contains 14 residues. V was clipped by 0 bases and J by 5 bases; unmatched bases: 2. The CDR3 spells CASSLDGTGTEAFF. CDR3 DNA: TGCGCCAGCAGCTTGGACGGGACAGGGACTGAAGCTTTCTTT.

This sequence joins TRBV18 and TRBJ2-7, with 13 bases aligning to TRBD2. CDR1 KGHSH and CDR2 LQKENI come from the germline V gene. The CDR3 is 16 residues long. Unmatched junction bases numbered 3, after V lost 0 bases and J lost 4 bases. The CDR3 reads CASSPPGLAGAYEQYF. DNA for the CDR3: TGTGCCAGCTCACCACCCGGACTAGCGGGGGCGTACGAGCAGTACTTC.

This clone came up once. The V and J genes are TRBV6-5 and TRBJ1-1, with 9 bases fitting TRBD1. The length of the CDR3 is 15 residues. The V segment lost 0 bases and the J segment 6 bases; nucleotides outside the gene matches: 5. CDR1 is MNHEY and CDR2 is SVGAGI in the germline V gene. CDR3 protein: CASSYSTQGAAEAFF. The CDR3 bases are TGTGCCAGCAGTTACTCGACACAGGGGGCAGCTGAAGCTTTCTTT.